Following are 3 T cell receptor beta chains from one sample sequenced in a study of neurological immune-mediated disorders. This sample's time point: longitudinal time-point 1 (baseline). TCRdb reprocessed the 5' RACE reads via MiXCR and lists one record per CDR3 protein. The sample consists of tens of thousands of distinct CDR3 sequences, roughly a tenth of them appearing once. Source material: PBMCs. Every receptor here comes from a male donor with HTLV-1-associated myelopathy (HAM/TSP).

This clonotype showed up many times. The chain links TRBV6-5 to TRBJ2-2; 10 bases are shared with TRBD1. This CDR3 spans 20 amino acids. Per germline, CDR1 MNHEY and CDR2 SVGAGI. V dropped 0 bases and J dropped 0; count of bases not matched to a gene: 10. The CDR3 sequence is CASSYSKGQGSFANTGELFF. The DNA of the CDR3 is TGTGCCAGCAGTTACTCTAAGGGACAGGGGTCTTTCGCGAACACCGGGGAGCTGTTTTTT.

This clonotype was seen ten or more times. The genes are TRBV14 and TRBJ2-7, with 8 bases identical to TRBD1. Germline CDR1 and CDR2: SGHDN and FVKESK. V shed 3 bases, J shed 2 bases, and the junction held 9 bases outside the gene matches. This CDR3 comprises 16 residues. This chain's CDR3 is CASSHLQGATTYEQYF. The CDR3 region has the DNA TGTGCCAGCAGCCATTTGCAGGGGGCCACGACCTACGAGCAGTACTTC.

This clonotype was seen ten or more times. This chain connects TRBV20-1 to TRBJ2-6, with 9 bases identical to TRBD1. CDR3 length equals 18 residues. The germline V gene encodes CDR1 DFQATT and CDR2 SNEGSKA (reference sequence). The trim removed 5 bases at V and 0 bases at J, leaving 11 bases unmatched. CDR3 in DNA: TGCAGTGCTGGGGACCCGGGACAGGGAAGCTCTGGGGCCAACGTCCTGACTTTC. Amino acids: CSAGDPGQGSSGANVLTF.